Presented here are 3 T cell receptor beta chains from one specimen sequenced in a study of spatial heterogeneity in lung cancer. Time point described: sample taken at primary tumor resection. Whole RNA obtained from tumor, nontumor lung or frozen PBMC underwent sequencing without sorting. TCRdb recomputed calls from the 5' RACE reads with MiXCR, one row per CDR3 protein. Found here are 75,000 to 85,000 distinct CDR3 sequences, approximately 20% of them singletons; the top ten hold roughly 6%. Sequencing used PBMCs, obtained at surgery. These receptors all come from a male donor with early-stage non-small cell lung cancer.

This clonotype appeared a few times. V usage is TRBV28 and J usage is TRBJ2-5, with 12 positions matching TRBD2. The J segment lost 5 bases and the V segment lost 6 bases, leaving 4 bases of the junction unmatched. CDR1 is MDHEN and CDR2 is SYDVKM in the germline V gene. There are 14 residues in the CDR3. CDR3 sequence reads: CASRPTSGSETQYF. CDR3 sequence (DNA): TGTGCCAGCAGGCCGACTAGCGGGAGTGAGACCCAGTACTTC.

Remarks on this clonotype: A much larger clonotype is one base distant, so this may be a read error. The chain has TRBV21-1 and TRBJ2-3. TRBV21-1 is a pseudogene segment. There are 15 residues in the CDR3. As DNA, the CDR3 is TGTACCAGCAGCAAAGGGCAGGTTAGCACAGATACGCAGTATTTT. Protein sequence: CTSSKGQVSTDTQYF.

CDR3 bases: TGTGCCAGCTCAGCCAGGGACCTAAACACTGAAGCTTTCTTT. Translated: CASSARDLNTEAFF. The chain couples TRBV18 to TRBJ1-1, with D perhaps TRBD1 (5 bases). The germline V gene encodes CDR1 KGHSH and CDR2 LQKENI. V dropped 5 bases and J dropped 2 bases, with 12 bases sitting between them. This CDR3 has 14 residues.